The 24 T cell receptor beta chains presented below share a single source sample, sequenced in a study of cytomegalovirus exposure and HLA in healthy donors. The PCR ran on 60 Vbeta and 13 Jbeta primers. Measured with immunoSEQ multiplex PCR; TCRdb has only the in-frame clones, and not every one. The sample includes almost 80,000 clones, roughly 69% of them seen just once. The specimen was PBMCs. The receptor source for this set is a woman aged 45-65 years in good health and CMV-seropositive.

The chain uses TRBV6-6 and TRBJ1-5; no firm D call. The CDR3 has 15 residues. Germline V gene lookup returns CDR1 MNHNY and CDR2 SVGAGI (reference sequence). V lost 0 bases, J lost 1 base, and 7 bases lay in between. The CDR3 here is CASSYSFQSNQPQHF. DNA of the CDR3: TGTGCCAGCAGTTACTCGTTCCAGAGCAATCAGCCCCAGCATTTT.

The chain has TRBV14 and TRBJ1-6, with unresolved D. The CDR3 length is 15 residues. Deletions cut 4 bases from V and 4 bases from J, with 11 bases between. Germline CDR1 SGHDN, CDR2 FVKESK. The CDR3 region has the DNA TGTGCCAGCAGCCCTGACTGGATTTATAATTCACCCCTCCACTTT. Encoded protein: CASSPDWIYNSPLHF. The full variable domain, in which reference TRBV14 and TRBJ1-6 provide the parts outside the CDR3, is EAGVTQFPSHSVIEKGQTVTLRCDPISGHDNLYWYRRVMGKEIKFLLHFVKESKQDESGMPNNRFLAERTGGTYSTLKVQPAELEDSGVYFCASSPDWIYNSPLHFGNGTRLTVT.

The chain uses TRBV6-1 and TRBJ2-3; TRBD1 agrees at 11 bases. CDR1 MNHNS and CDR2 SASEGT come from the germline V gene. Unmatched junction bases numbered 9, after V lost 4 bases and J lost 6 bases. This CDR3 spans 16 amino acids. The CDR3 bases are TGTGCCAGCAGTGGCCGGACAGGGGGCACCTCGGATACGCAGTATTTT. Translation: CASSGRTGGTSDTQYF.

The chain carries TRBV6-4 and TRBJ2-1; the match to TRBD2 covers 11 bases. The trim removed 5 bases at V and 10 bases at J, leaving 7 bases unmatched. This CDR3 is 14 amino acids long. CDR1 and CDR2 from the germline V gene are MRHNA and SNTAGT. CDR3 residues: CASSLLAGGTEQFF. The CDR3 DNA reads TGTGCCAGCAGTCTTTTAGCGGGGGGGACCGAGCAGTTCTTC.

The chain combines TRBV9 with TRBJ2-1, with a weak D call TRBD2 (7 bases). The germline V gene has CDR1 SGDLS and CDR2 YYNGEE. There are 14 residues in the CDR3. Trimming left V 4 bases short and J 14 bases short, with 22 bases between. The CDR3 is CASSLTRGGGQKFF. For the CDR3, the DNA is TGTGCCAGCAGCCTTACGAGGGGAGGGGGTCAAAAGTTCTTC.

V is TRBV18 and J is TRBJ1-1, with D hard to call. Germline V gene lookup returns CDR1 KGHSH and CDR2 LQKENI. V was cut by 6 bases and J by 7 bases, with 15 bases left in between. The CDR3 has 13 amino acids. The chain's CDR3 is CASSPGSGDEAFF. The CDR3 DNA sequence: TGTGCCAGCTCCCCGGGGTCCGGGGATGAAGCTTTCTTT.

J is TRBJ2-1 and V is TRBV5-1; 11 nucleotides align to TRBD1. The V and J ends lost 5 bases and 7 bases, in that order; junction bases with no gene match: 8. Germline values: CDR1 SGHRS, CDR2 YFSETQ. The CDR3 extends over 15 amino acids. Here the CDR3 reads CASRLGQGASNEQFF. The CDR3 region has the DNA TGCGCCAGCAGGCTCGGACAGGGGGCAAGTAATGAGCAGTTCTTC. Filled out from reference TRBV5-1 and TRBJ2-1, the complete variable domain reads KAGVTQTPRYLIKTRGQQVTLSCSPISGHRSVSWYQQTPGQGLQFLFEYFSETQRNKGNFPGRFSGRQFSNSRSEMNVSTLELGDSALYLCASRLGQGASNEQFFGPGTRLTVL.

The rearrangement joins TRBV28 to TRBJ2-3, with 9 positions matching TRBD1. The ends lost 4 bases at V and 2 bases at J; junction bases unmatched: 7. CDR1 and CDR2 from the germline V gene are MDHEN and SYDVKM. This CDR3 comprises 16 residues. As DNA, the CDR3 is TGTGCCAGCAGTTCGCACAGGGGGCCAACCACAGATACGCAGTATTTT. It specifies CASSSHRGPTTDTQYF.

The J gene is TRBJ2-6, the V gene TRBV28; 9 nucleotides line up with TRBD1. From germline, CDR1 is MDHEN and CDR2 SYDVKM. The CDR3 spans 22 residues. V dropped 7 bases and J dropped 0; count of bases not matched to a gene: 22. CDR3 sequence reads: CASTTFTTGGAGSSSGANVLTF. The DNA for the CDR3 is TGTGCCAGCACCACGTTCACTACAGGGGGCGCTGGGTCCAGCTCTGGGGCCAACGTCCTGACTTTC.

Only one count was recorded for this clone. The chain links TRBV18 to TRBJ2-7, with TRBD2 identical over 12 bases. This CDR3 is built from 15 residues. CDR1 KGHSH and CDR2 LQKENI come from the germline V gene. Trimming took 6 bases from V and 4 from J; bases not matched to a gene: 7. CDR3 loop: CASSRQLAGGYEQYF. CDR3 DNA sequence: TGTGCCAGCTCCCGCCAACTAGCGGGGGGTTACGAGCAGTACTTC.

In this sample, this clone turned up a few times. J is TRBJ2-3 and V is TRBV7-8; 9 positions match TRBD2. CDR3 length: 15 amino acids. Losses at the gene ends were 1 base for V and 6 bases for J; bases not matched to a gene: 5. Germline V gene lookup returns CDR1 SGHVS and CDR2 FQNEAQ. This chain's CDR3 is CASSLDPSGDDTQYF. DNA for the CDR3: TGTGCCAGCAGCTTAGATCCTAGCGGGGACGATACGCAGTATTTT.

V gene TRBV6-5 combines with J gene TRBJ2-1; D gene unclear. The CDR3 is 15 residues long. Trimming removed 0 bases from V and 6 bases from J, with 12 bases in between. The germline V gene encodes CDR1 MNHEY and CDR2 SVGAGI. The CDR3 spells CASSYSRGLINEQFF. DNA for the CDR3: TGTGCCAGCAGTTACTCTAGAGGTTTAATCAATGAGCAGTTCTTC.

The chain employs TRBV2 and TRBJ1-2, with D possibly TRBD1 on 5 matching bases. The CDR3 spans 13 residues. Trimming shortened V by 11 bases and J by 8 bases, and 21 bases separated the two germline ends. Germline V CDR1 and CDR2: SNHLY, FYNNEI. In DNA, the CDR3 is TGTGCCGGCCGAGACGACAGTACGAGAGGCTACACCTTC. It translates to CAGRDDSTRGYTF.

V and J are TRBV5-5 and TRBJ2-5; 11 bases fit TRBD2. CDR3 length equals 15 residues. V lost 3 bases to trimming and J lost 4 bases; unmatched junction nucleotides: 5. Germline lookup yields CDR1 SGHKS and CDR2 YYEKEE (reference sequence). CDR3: CASSWIAGGGETQYF. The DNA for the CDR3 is TGTGCCAGCAGCTGGATAGCGGGGGGGGGAGAGACCCAGTACTTC.

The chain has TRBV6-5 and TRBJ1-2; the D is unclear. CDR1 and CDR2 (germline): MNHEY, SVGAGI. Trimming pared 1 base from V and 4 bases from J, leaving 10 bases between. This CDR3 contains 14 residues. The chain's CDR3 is CASSYLEATYGYTF. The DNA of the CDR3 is TGTGCCAGCAGTTACTTAGAGGCCACCTATGGCTACACCTTC.

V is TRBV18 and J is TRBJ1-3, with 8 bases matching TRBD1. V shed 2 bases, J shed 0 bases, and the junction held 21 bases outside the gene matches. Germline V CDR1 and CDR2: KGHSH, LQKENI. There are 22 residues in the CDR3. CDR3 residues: CASSPWWTEEGTGRFSGNTIYF. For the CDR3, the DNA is TGTGCCAGCTCACCATGGTGGACCGAGGAGGGGACAGGCCGTTTCTCTGGAAACACCATATATTTT.

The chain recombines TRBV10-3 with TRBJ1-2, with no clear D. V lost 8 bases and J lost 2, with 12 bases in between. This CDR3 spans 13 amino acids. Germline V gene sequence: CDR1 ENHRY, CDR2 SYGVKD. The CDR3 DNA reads TGTGCCATCCAGAATACAGAAAACTATGGCTACACCTTC. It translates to CAIQNTENYGYTF.

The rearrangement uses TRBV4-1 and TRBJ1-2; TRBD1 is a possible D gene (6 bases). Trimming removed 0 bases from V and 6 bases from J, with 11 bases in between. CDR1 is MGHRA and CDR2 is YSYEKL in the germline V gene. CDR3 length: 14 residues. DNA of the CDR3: TGCGCCAGCAGCCAAGATTGGGGGCGTAATGGCTACACCTTC. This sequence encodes CASSQDWGRNGYTF.

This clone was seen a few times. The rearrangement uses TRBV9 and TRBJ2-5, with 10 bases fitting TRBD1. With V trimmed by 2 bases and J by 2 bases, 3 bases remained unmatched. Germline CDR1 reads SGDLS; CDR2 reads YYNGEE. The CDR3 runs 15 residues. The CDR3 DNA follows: TGTGCCAGCAGCGTCCGGGACAGGGGACAAGAGACCCAGTACTTC. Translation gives CASSVRDRGQETQYF.

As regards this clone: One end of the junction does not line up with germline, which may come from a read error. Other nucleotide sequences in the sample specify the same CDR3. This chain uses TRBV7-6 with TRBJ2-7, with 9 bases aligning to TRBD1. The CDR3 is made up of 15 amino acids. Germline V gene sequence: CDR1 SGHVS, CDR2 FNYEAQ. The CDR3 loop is CASSMSTGGPVEQYF. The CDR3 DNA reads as TGCGCCAGCAGCATGTCGACAGGGGGGCCAGTCGAGCAGTACTTC.

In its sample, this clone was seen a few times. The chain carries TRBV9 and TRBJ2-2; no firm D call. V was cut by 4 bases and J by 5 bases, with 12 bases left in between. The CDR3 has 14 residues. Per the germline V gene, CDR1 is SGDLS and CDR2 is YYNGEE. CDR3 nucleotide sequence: TGTGCCAGCAGCCCCCCGGGTGGGACCGGGGAGCTGTTTTTT. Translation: CASSPPGGTGELFF.

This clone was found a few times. The CDR3 sequence: CASLPGGFRTEAFF. CDR3 nucleotides: TGTGCCTCCTTACCGGGGGGCTTTCGGACTGAAGCTTTCTTT. This rearrangement joins TRBV19 to TRBJ1-1; tentatively, D is TRBD1 (6 bases). Germline loops: CDR1 LNHDA, CDR2 SQIVND (reference sequence). The CDR3 has 14 amino acids. V was clipped by 11 bases and J by 5 bases, with 21 bases between them.

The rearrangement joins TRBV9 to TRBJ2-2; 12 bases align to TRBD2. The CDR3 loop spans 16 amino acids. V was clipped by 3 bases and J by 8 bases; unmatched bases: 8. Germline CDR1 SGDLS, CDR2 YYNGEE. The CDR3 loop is CASSAWTSGVGGELFF. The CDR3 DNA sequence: TGTGCCAGCAGCGCTTGGACTAGCGGGGTTGGGGGGGAGCTGTTTTTT.

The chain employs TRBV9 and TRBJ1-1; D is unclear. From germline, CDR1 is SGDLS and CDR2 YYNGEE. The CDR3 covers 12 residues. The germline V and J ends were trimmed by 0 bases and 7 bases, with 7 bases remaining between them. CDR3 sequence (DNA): TGTGCCAGCAGCGTAGGAGGCGGTGAAGCTTTCTTT. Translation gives CASSVGGGEAFF.